This T cell receptor beta chain was sequenced in a study of T cell responses to AZD1222 COVID-19 vaccine. Study-level results: Only after the peak T cell response were repertoires sampled.

The V end was cut by 1 base, the J end by 7 bases, with 16 bases between. Germline V gene data show CDR1 as KGHDR and CDR2 as SFDVKD. The CDR3 consists of 16 residues. On this clone itself: Its target is not known.

TCRdb keeps only in-frame clones here, not all; method: immunoSEQ multiplex PCR. The data show 120,000 to 150,000 clones, with approximately 89% seen just once and roughly 3.5% held by the top ten. This specimen was peripheral blood, taken on day 0 of MenACWY control vaccination. The TCR comes from an adult in good health. The rearrangement joins TRBV24-1 to TRBJ2-1; D is uncertain. CDR3 amino acids: CATSDFENYGENEQFF. The DNA of the CDR3 is TGTGCCACCAGTGATTTTGAGAATTATGGGGAAAATGAGCAGTTCTTC.